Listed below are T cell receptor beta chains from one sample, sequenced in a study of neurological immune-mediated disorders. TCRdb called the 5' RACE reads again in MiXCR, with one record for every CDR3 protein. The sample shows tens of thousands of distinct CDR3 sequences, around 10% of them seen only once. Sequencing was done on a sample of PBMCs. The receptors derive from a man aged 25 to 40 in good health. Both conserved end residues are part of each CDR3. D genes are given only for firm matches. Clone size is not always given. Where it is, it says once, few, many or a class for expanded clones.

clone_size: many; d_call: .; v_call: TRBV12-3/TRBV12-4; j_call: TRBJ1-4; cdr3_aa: CASSFLYATNEKLFF; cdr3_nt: TGTGCCAGCAGTTTTTTGTATGCAACTAATGAAAAACTGTTTTTT
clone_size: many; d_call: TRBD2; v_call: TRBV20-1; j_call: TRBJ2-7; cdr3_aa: CSANPLAVSSYEQYF; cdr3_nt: TGCAGTGCCAACCCACTAGCGGTGAGCTCCTACGAGCAGTACTTC
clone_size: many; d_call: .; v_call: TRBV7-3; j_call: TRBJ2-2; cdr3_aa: CASSLRGMGTGELFF; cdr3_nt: TGTGCCAGCAGCTTACGCGGGATGGGCACCGGGGAGCTGTTTTTT
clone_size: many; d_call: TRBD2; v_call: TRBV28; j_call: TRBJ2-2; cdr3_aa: CATHFLAGGYTGELFF; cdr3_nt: TGTGCCACCCACTTTCTGGCGGGAGGTTACACCGGGGAGCTGTTTTTT
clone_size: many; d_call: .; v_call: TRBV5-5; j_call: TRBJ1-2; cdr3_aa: CASSRQGVVDYGYTF; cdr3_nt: TGTGCCAGCAGCCGCCAGGGTGTAGTTGACTATGGCTACACCTTC
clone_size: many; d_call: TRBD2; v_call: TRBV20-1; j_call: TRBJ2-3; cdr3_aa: CSARPPPRTRWTDTQYF; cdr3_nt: TGCAGTGCTAGACCACCCCCGAGGACTAGGTGGACAGATACGCAGTATTTT
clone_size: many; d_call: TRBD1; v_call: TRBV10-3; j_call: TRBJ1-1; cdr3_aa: CAISDRGDTEAFF; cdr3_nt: TGTGCCATCAGCGACAGGGGGGACACTGAAGCTTTCTTT
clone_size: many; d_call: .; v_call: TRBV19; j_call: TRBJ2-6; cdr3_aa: CASSIVGANVLTF; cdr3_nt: TGTGCCAGTAGTATCGTCGGGGCCAACGTCCTGACTTTC
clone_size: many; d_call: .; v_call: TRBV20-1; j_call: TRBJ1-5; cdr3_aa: CSASATDSNQPQHF; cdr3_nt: TGCAGTGCTAGTGCGACAGATAGCAATCAGCCCCAGCATTTT
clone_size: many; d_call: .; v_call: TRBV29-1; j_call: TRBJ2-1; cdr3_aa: CSVETPARPGEQFF; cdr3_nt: TGCAGCGTTGAAACCCCTGCCCGACCAGGTGAGCAGTTCTTC
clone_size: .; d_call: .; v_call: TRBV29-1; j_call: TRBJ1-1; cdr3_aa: CSVEEPIGTEAFF; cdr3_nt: TGCAGCGTTGAAGAGCCTATTGGGACTGAAGCTTTCTTT
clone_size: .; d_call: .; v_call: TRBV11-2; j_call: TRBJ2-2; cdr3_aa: CASSSMNSGELFF; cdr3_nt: TGTGCCAGCAGCTCGATGAACAGCGGGGAGCTGTTTTTT
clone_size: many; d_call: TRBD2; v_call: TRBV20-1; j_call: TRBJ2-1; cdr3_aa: CSASLLAGDSSYNEQFF; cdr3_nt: TGCAGTGCTAGCCTACTAGCGGGAGATAGCTCCTACAATGAGCAGTTCTTC